This TCR beta chain was recovered during a study of T-cell memory formation after mild COVID-19. Notes on the study in general: Clones that contracted clustered mainly in CM and EM if CD4+ and in EMRA if CD8+. A balance of CD4 and CD8 characterized clones contracting day 15 to 85, whereas later expanders leaned CD4+.

CDR1 and CDR2 from the germline V gene are SGHRS and YFSETQ. This CDR3 region has 14 residues. Trimming left V 1 base short and J 0 bases short, with 7 bases between. This clonotype was seen a few times. No antigen is known for it. Constant-segment primers served in 5'RACE that generated TCR alpha and TCR beta cDNA libraries bearing sample barcodes and UMIs. MiXCR was run by TCRdb on the 5' RACE reads, yielding one entry per CDR3 protein. The table includes about half a million distinct CDR3 sequences, 15% to 20% detected once. The receptor was derived from an adult woman who had mild COVID-19 (a few samples of this study predate the infection). Cell type and time point are not known. The sample consisted of PBMCs or a T cell subset sorted from them (not recorded which). The chain uses TRBV5-1 and TRBJ2-5; TRBD2 might be the D (6 bases). This CDR3 is CASSLRDYQETQYF. DNA for the CDR3: TGCGCCAGCAGCTTGCGGGACTACCAAGAGACCCAGTACTTC.